Listed below are T cell receptor beta chains from one sample, sequenced in a study of OX40 agonist ivuxolimab in advanced cancers. Here immunoSEQ multiplex PCR was the method, and the copy in TCRdb shows in-frame clones only, minus some. Of some 69,000 clones detected, around 88% appear once; the ten largest clones hold around 2.8%. The sequenced sample was CD4+ or CD8+ T cells sorted from blood, obtained in a trial of the OX40 agonist ivuxolimab. The receptor set was obtained from an adult with an advanced solid tumor such as melanoma, head and neck, liver or kidney cancer. Each CDR3 is given with its conserved first and last residue. The D gene is left open where the match is weak. The listing skips clone size in some rows; elsewhere it reads once, few, many or a size class.

TRBV11-2	.	TRBD1	TRBJ1-4	CASSLDTTGAEKLFF	TGTGCCAGCAGCTTAGACACGACAGGGGCGGAAAAACTGTTTTTT
TRBV10-1	.	.	TRBJ2-7	CAGPTWGFGRYEQYF	TGCGCCGGACCGACATGGGGGTTCGGCCGCTACGAGCAGTACTTC
TRBV29-1	.	.	TRBJ1-2	CSGKGGFGYTF	TGCAGCGGGAAAGGGGGGTTTGGCTACACCTTC
TRBV5-4	once	.	TRBJ2-5	CASSLGRQETQYF	TGTGCCAGCAGCTTGGGACGGCAAGAGACCCAGTACTTC
TRBV27	.	.	TRBJ1-2	CASSLQVSGGYTF	TGTGCCAGCAGTTTACAGGTTTCCGGGGGCTACACCTTC
TRBV6-6	.	TRBD1	TRBJ1-2	CASSTGQGAGKNGYTF	TGTGCCAGCAGTACCGGACAGGGGGCGGGGAAGAATGGCTACACCTTC
TRBV15	.	.	TRBJ1-1	CATSRDFGGLNTEAFF	TGTGCCACCAGCAGAGATTTCGGAGGATTGAACACTGAAGCTTTCTTT
TRBV5-1	.	TRBD2	TRBJ2-1	CATTTSGGPNEQFF	TGCGCCACAACCACTAGCGGGGGCCCCAATGAGCAGTTCTTC
TRBV4-2	.	.	TRBJ2-7	CASSQVRGLGITYEQYF	TGTGCCAGCAGCCAAGTAAGAGGGTTAGGGATTACCTACGAGCAGTACTTC
TRBV19	.	.	TRBJ1-1	CASSAPINTEAFF	TGTGCCAGTAGTGCTCCAATTAACACTGAAGCTTTCTTT
TRBV19	.	TRBD1	TRBJ1-5	CASSRQGVGQPQHF	TGTGCCAGTAGTAGACAGGGGGTCGGTCAGCCCCAGCATTTT